Here is one T cell receptor beta chain with its context. This entry comes from a study of blood T cell repertoires in COVID-19. In the study overall: The United States, Italy and Spain provided the acute and convalescent COVID-19 samples. T cells, B-cell-depleted T cells, or PBMCs supplied cDNA or gDNA.

Original data processing: By means of reference gene primer amplification, nucleated cell counts were estimated. Measured with immunoSEQ multiplex PCR; TCRdb has only the in-frame clones, and not every one. V, J and clone size reflect that table, while D and trimming were determined from the DNA. Of around 65,000 clones listed, 60% to 80% were seen once; the top ten hold over 45%. V was cut by 0 bases and J by 1 base, with 9 bases left in between. This CDR3 spans 15 amino acids. Germline CDR1 is LNHNV and CDR2 is YYDKDF (reference sequence). V and J are TRBV15 and TRBJ1-1; D is uncertain. Sequenced material: peripheral blood. This receptor was obtained from a human donor in a cohort sampled during active COVID-19. The CDR3 loop reads CATSRDLSKNTEAFF. CDR3 coding DNA: TGTGCCACCAGCAGAGATCTTAGTAAGAACACTGAAGCTTTCTTT.